Shown below are 7 T cell receptor beta chains from a single sample sequenced in a study of T cell changes during pregnancy in multiple sclerosis. Repertoires were generated with immunoSEQ multiplex PCR, while TCRdb's copy carries only in-frame clones and drops some. The sample holds some 21,000 clones, approximately 90% seen once. This specimen consisted of CD4+ T cells from peripheral blood mononuclear cells, obtained in the third trimester of pregnancy. The origin of the receptors is a female donor with multiple sclerosis, enrolled in a pregnancy study.

This clone came up once. The chain carries TRBV18 and TRBJ2-7; D is undetermined. The germline V gene encodes CDR1 KGHSH and CDR2 LQKENI. Trimming took off 6 bases at V and 2 bases at J, with 14 bases between the two ends. The CDR3 sequence is 14 residues long. The CDR3 sequence is CASSPEQRAYEQYF. CDR3 coding DNA: TGTGCCAGCTCGCCGGAGCAGCGTGCCTACGAGCAGTACTTC.

The table lists this clone with a count of one. The chain employs TRBV4-1 and TRBJ1-4; 8 nucleotides align to TRBD1. Trimming took 2 bases from V and 5 from J; bases not matched to a gene: 4. Germline loops: CDR1 MGHRA, CDR2 YSYEKL. The CDR3 consists of 15 residues. CDR3 loop: CASSQRQGNNEKLFF. The CDR3, as DNA: TGCGCCAGCAGCCAAAGACAGGGGAACAATGAAAAACTGTTTTTT.

The chain links TRBV5-1 to TRBJ2-2, with D possibly TRBD1 on 6 matching bases. The CDR3 has 14 amino acids. The V end was cut by 2 bases, the J end by 5 bases, with 10 bases between. Germline V gives CDR1 SGHRS, CDR2 YFSETQ. CDR3 bases: TGCGCCAGCAGCTTACAGGGAGAGACCGGGGAGCTGTTTTTT. The encoded protein is CASSLQGETGELFF.

V usage is TRBV6-6 and J usage is TRBJ2-2; weak D call: TRBD1 (6 bases). The CDR3 covers 15 residues. Germline CDR1 and CDR2: MNHNY and SVGAGI (reference sequence). V lost 2 bases and J lost 7, with 14 bases in between. The CDR3 sequence is CASSYSQGRYGELFF. DNA for the CDR3: TGTGCCAGCAGTTACAGTCAGGGGAGATACGGGGAGCTGTTTTTT.

The rearrangement joins TRBV4-1 to TRBJ1-5; no reliable D call. The CDR3 spans 17 residues. V was cut by 1 base and J by 0 bases, with 13 bases left in between. CDR1 and CDR2 (germline): MGHRA, YSYEKL. The CDR3 region is CASSQGSAAYSNQPQHF. The CDR3 DNA follows: TGCGCCAGCAGCCAAGGCTCCGCCGCCTATAGCAATCAGCCCCAGCATTTT.

The V and J genes are TRBV5-1 and TRBJ2-7; the match to TRBD2 covers 7 bases. V shed 0 bases and J 2 bases; nucleotides not matched to a gene: 2. The CDR3 extends over 14 amino acids. The V gene's germline CDR1 is SGHRS and CDR2 YFSETQ. The CDR3 DNA is TGCGCCAGCAGCTTGGCCCGGGAGGCCTACGAGCAGTACTTC. Translating it yields CASSLAREAYEQYF.

The CDR3 here is CASSLPDRDTGELFF. Written as DNA, the CDR3 is TGTGCCAGCAGCTTGCCTGACAGGGACACCGGGGAGCTGTTTTTT. This chain uses TRBV5-6 with TRBJ2-2; 7 bases line up with TRBD1. Germline-derived CDR1 and CDR2 are SGHDT and YYEEEE. This CDR3 has 15 residues. V gave up 1 base and J gave up 3 bases; unmatched junction bases: 3.